These 16 T cell receptor beta chains were all obtained from the same sample, sequenced in a study of siplizumab effects on memory and regulatory T cells. The method was immunoSEQ multiplex PCR; TCRdb's version includes in-frame clones alone and lacks a portion of them. Counted here are approximately 94,000 clones, about 94% occurring once; the ten biggest clones make up 1% to 1.5%. Material: non-Treg CD4+ T cells sorted from blood. The origin of the receptors is a human donor in good health.

V is TRBV9 and J is TRBJ2-7; 12 bases agree with TRBD2. This CDR3 region has 15 residues. Per the germline V gene, CDR1 is SGDLS and CDR2 is YYNGEE. The junction had 4 bases not matched to a gene; V was cut back by 3 bases and J by 3 bases. CDR3 region: CASSGGTSGLYEQYF. In DNA, the CDR3 is TGTGCCAGCAGCGGCGGGACTAGCGGGCTCTACGAGCAGTACTTC.

The chain recombines TRBV7-9 with TRBJ2-5; D is unclear. The germline V gene has CDR1 SEHNR and CDR2 FQNEAQ (reference sequence). V was pared by 5 bases and J by 5 bases, with 15 bases between. The CDR3 loop spans 14 amino acids. The CDR3 sequence: CASSPPVLRETQYF. As DNA, the CDR3 is TGTGCCAGCAGCCCCCCCGTGTTGCGGGAGACCCAGTACTTC. The entire variable domain, with the rest obtained from reference TRBV7-9 and TRBJ2-5, is as follows: DTGVSQNPRHKITKRGQNVTFRCDPISEHNRLYWYRQTLGQGPEFLTYFQNEAQLEKSRLLSDRFSAERPKGSFSTLEIQRTEQGDSAMYLCASSPPVLRETQYFGPGTRLLVL.

The chain links TRBV6-6 to TRBJ1-5; TRBD1 might be the D (5 bases). The CDR3 runs to 15 residues. V dropped 8 bases and J dropped 0 bases, with 14 bases sitting between them. Per germline, CDR1 MNHNY and CDR2 SVGAGI (reference sequence). In DNA form, the CDR3 reads TGTGCCAGCCGGTCGGGGGGGTATAGCAATCAGCCCCAGCATTTT. The encoded protein is CASRSGGYSNQPQHF.

This clone was found once. The rearrangement uses TRBV19 and TRBJ1-1, with 9 bases aligning to TRBD1. Germline loops: CDR1 LNHDA, CDR2 SQIVND (reference sequence). The CDR3 runs to 16 residues. Germline trimming cut 2 bases from V and 1 base from J; bases unmatched to any gene: 5. CDR3 nucleotide sequence: TGTGCCAGTAGTATAAGGACAGGGGCATGGAACACTGAAGCTTTCTTT. This translates into CASSIRTGAWNTEAFF.

This chain joins TRBV30 and TRBJ1-3; tentative D call: TRBD1 (5 bases). Germline assignment: CDR1 GTSNPN and CDR2 SVGIG (reference sequence). This CDR3 contains 15 residues. V lost 1 base to trimming and J lost 8 bases, with 18 bases between them. The CDR3 DNA sequence: TGTGCCTGGAGTGCCGGGACGACCCGGGGGGACACCATATATTTT. It codes for CAWSAGTTRGDTIYF.

V usage is TRBV2 and J usage is TRBJ2-2, with TRBD1 as a possible D gene (6 bases). Germline CDR1 SNHLY, CDR2 FYNNEI. Trimming left V 5 bases short and J 0 bases short, with 7 bases between. CDR3 length: 14 amino acids. CDR3: CASSTGPNTGELFF. The CDR3 DNA follows: TGTGCCAGCAGTACAGGGCCGAACACCGGGGAGCTGTTTTTT.

The chain recombines TRBV6-1 with TRBJ2-2; D possibly corresponds to TRBD1 (6 bases). The CDR3 is 15 residues long. Germline V CDR1 and CDR2: MNHNS, SASEGT. The V end lost 10 bases, the J end lost 0 bases, and 15 bases lay between the germline ends. The CDR3 DNA sequence: TGTGCCACGAGATGGGACAACGCGAACACCGGGGAGCTGTTTTTT. Its translation: CATRWDNANTGELFF.

In this sample, this clone turned up once. This rearrangement joins TRBV4-1 to TRBJ2-3; maybe TRBD2 (5 bases). Germline V gives CDR1 MGHRA, CDR2 YSYEKL. Trimming removed 0 bases at V and 8 bases at J, with 12 bases between. CDR3 length equals 14 residues. The CDR3 sequence: CASSQEGSGGTQYF. In DNA form, the CDR3 reads TGCGCCAGCAGCCAAGAGGGTTCCGGAGGTACGCAGTATTTT.

In this sample, this clone turned up once. This chain joins TRBV5-6 and TRBJ2-3; TRBD2 matches 7 bases. Germline CDR1 SGHDT, CDR2 YYEEEE. V was clipped by 0 bases and J by 4 bases; unmatched bases: 5. This CDR3 region has 15 residues. The CDR3 is CASSLESGKADTQYF. In DNA, the CDR3 is TGTGCCAGCAGCTTGGAGAGCGGGAAAGCAGATACGCAGTATTTT.

V and J are TRBV7-3 and TRBJ2-3; D gene uncertain. V was shortened by 3 bases and J by 0 bases, with 10 bases between the two germline ends. The CDR3 contains 15 residues. Germline-derived CDR1 and CDR2 are SGHTA and FQGTGA. This CDR3 is CASSLAVGSTDTQYF. The CDR3 bases are TGTGCCAGCAGCTTGGCTGTGGGGAGCACAGATACGCAGTATTTT.

The chain links TRBV10-2 to TRBJ2-4; D perhaps matches TRBD2 (6 bases). The CDR3 is 15 residues long. Germline V gene data show CDR1 as WSHSY and CDR2 as SAAADI. The V and J ends lost 10 bases and 8 bases respectively, with 24 bases between them. CDR3 nucleotides: TGCGCCACGAGAGGACTATTACGGCTGGTGGACATTCAGTACTTC. Amino acids: CATRGLLRLVDIQYF.

The DNA of the CDR3 is TGCAGCGTTGACAGGGCGGGAGAGACCCAGTACTTC. Amino acid sequence: CSVDRAGETQYF. This chain uses TRBV29-1 with TRBJ2-5; D tentatively reads TRBD1 or TRBD2 (5 bases each). The CDR3 contains 12 residues. V lost 3 bases and J lost 4, with 9 bases in between. Germline V gene data show CDR1 as SQVTM and CDR2 as ANQGSEA. The full variable domain, completed using reference TRBV29-1 and TRBJ2-5, is SAVISQKPSRDICQRGTSLTIQCQVDSQVTMMFWYRQQPGQSLTLIATANQGSEATYESGFVIDKFPISRPNLTFSTLTVSNMSPEDSSIYLCSVDRAGETQYFGPGTRLLVL.

The J gene is TRBJ2-1, the V gene TRBV19; 8 positions match TRBD2. Losses at the gene ends were 3 bases for V and 9 bases for J; bases not matched to a gene: 16. The CDR3 is 17 amino acids. Looked up from germline, CDR1 is LNHDA and CDR2 is SQIVND (reference sequence). CDR3 loop: CASSMTGGPSVGTEQFF. The CDR3 DNA reads TGTGCCAGTAGTATGACGGGAGGGCCTTCGGTCGGTACTGAGCAGTTCTTC.

This sequence joins TRBV5-1 and TRBJ2-3; 11 positions agree with TRBD1. J lost 0 bases, V lost 0 bases, and 6 bases had no gene match. Per the germline V gene, CDR1 is SGHRS and CDR2 is YFSETQ. This CDR3 has 18 amino acids. For the CDR3, the DNA is TGCGCCAGCAGCTTGGTTAGGACAGGGGGCCTGAGCACAGATACGCAGTATTTT. It yields the protein CASSLVRTGGLSTDTQYF.

The CDR3 nucleotides read TGTGCCAGTAGTCTCGCTGGCCGGTATAGCAATCAGCCCCAGCATTTT. Amino acid sequence: CASSLAGRYSNQPQHF. This chain links TRBV19 with TRBJ1-5; D is unresolved. Trimming shortened V by 5 bases and J by 0 bases, and 14 bases separated the two germline ends. The length of the CDR3 is 16 residues. The germline gives CDR1 LNHDA, CDR2 SQIVND (reference sequence).

The gene calls are TRBV4-2 and TRBJ1-2, with 8 bases matching TRBD1. CDR1 and CDR2 (germline): LGHNA, YNFKEQ. Unmatched junction bases numbered 12, after V lost 4 bases and J lost 5 bases. The CDR3 runs 16 residues. The CDR3 is CASSPEPQGAHYGYTF. The CDR3 DNA reads as TGTGCCAGCAGCCCCGAACCCCAGGGGGCGCATTATGGCTACACCTTC.